The 18 T cell receptor beta chains reported below all come from one sample, sequenced in a study of T-cell memory formation after mild COVID-19. TCRdb reanalysed the 5' RACE reads using MiXCR and keeps one entry per CDR3 protein. The repertoire holds around 300,000 distinct CDR3 sequences, with 10% to 15% as singletons. Input material: PBMCs or a T cell subset sorted from them (not recorded which). These receptors were collected from a man aged 18 to 35 who had mild COVID-19 (a few samples of this study predate the infection). Cell type and time point are not known.

There are many counts of this clonotype. J is TRBJ2-7 and V is TRBV12-3 or TRBV12-4, with a tentative D call TRBD2 (5 bases). The ends were cut back, 3 bases at V and 3 bases at J, with 15 bases in the middle. This CDR3 is built from 15 residues. The CDR3 spells CASSLHEGSFYEQYF. In DNA, the CDR3 is TGTGCCAGCAGTTTGCATGAGGGCTCGTTCTACGAGCAGTACTTC.

J is TRBJ1-1 and V is TRBV4-1; D is perhaps TRBD1 (5 bases). The CDR3 consists of 14 residues. The V end lost 3 bases, the J end lost 6 bases, and 14 bases lay between the germline ends. Per the germline V gene, CDR1 is MGHRA and CDR2 is YSYEKL. This CDR3 reads CASSHPPRGPEAFF. The CDR3 DNA is TGCGCCAGCAGCCACCCCCCTAGGGGCCCTGAAGCTTTCTTT.

The chain carries TRBV12-3 or TRBV12-4 and TRBJ1-2; unclear D gene. The V end lost 7 bases, the J end lost 1 base, and 10 bases lay between the germline ends. The CDR3 totals 13 residues. The CDR3 spells CASTTGSNYGYTF. In DNA form, the CDR3 reads TGTGCCAGCACGACGGGGAGTAACTATGGCTACACCTTC.

The chain has TRBV19 and TRBJ1-2, with D perhaps matching TRBD1 (6 bases). The V gene's germline CDR1 is LNHDA and CDR2 SQIVND (reference sequence). Trimming pared 9 bases from V and 1 base from J, leaving 15 bases between. The CDR3 loop spans 14 amino acids. The CDR3 sequence: CASRPGGGNYGYTF. The CDR3 nucleotides read TGTGCCAGCCGCCCCGGAGGGGGTAACTATGGCTACACCTTC.

This chain connects TRBV2 to TRBJ2-1; 9 nucleotides agree with TRBD2. V lost 2 bases and J lost 3; bases outside the gene matches: 2. Germline assignment: CDR1 SNHLY and CDR2 FYNNEI. The CDR3 contains 15 residues. The CDR3 coding sequence is TGTGCCAGCAGTGAAACTAGCGGGCTCTACAATGAGCAGTTCTTC. Translation: CASSETSGLYNEQFF.

This clonotype was detected many times. This chain links TRBV18 with TRBJ1-4; tentative D call: TRBD1 (5 bases). The CDR3 spans 14 residues. Trimming shortened V by 6 bases and J by 3 bases, and 11 bases separated the two germline ends. The germline CDR1 and CDR2 sequences are KGHSH and LQKENI. CDR3 in amino acids: CASSLRQPNEKLFF. The CDR3 DNA reads TGTGCCAGCTCTCTGCGACAGCCTAATGAAAAACTGTTTTTT.

This clonotype was seen more than once but under ten times. The genes are TRBV12-3 or TRBV12-4 and TRBJ2-1; 8 bases line up with TRBD1. The CDR3 is made up of 14 amino acids. The junction had 9 bases not matched to a gene; V was cut back by 5 bases and J by 9 bases. The CDR3 protein is CASSPGQGYSEQFF. CDR3 coding DNA: TGTGCCAGCAGTCCCGGACAGGGATATTCTGAGCAGTTCTTC.

The chain recombines TRBV7-9 with TRBJ1-6; 11 bases fit TRBD1. V lost 1 base to trimming and J lost 10 bases; unmatched junction nucleotides: 6. The CDR3 loop spans 16 amino acids. Germline loops: CDR1 SEHNR, CDR2 FQNEAQ (reference sequence). DNA for the CDR3: TGTGCCAGCAGCTTAGGTGGCGGGGACAGGGGGTCACCCCTCCACTTT. Amino acids: CASSLGGGDRGSPLHF.

This clonotype was seen a few times. V is TRBV6-2 or TRBV6-3 and J is TRBJ1-2; D is ambiguous. Trimming cost V 7 bases and J 5 bases, with 20 bases left between them. CDR1 and CDR2 from the germline V gene are MNHEY and SVGEGT. CDR3 size: 15 residues. Here the CDR3 reads CASTQTRVGYYGYTF. The CDR3 nucleotides read TGTGCCAGCACCCAAACGAGGGTTGGGTATTATGGCTACACCTTC.

The gene calls are TRBV7-8 and TRBJ1-1, with TRBD1 as a possible D gene (6 bases). From germline, CDR1 is SGHVS and CDR2 FQNEAQ. The CDR3 sequence is 15 residues long. Between the trimmed V and J ends, which lost 5 bases and 10 bases, there was a span of 23 bases. CDR3 sequence (DNA): TGTGCCAGCAGCCAAGACGTCCTGGGGGGGCGCGGAGCTTTCTTT. This codes for CASSQDVLGGRGAFF. The full variable domain, completed using reference TRBV7-8 and TRBJ1-1, is GAGVSQSPRYKVAKRGQDVALRCDPISGHVSLFWYQQALGQGPEFLTYFQNEAQLDKSGLPSDRFFAERPEGSVSTLKIQRTQQEDSAVYLCASSQDVLGGRGAFFGQGTRLTVV.

The chain carries TRBV11-2 and TRBJ1-1; TRBD1 agrees at 8 bases. The CDR3 runs 13 residues. Germline V gene sequence: CDR1 SGHAT, CDR2 FQNNGV. Trimming took 9 bases from V and 8 from J; bases not matched to a gene: 11. CDR3 sequence (DNA): TGTGCCAGAAGCCCGCAGGGGGCATGGGAAGCTTTCTTT. Its translation is CARSPQGAWEAFF.

The table lists this clonotype with many counts. The V gene is TRBV4-3, the J gene TRBJ2-3; D is undetermined. CDR1 is LGHNA and CDR2 is YSLEER in the germline V gene. The V and J ends lost 1 base and 10 bases respectively, with 12 bases between them. The CDR3 runs to 13 residues. This CDR3 reads CASSQGVAASQYF. The CDR3 nucleotides are TGCGCCAGCAGCCAAGGGGTGGCGGCATCGCAGTATTTT.

The J gene is TRBJ2-7, the V gene TRBV4-3; perhaps TRBD1 as D (5 bases). V was clipped by 3 bases and J by 6 bases, with 12 bases between them. In germline, CDR1 is LGHNA, CDR2 YSLEER. This CDR3 is built from 13 residues. The CDR3 nucleotides are TGCGCCAGCAGCCAGGGGCCAGGCGGCGAGCAGTACGTC. The encoded protein is CASSQGPGGEQYV.

This clonotype was detected only a few times. The chain joins TRBV3-1 to TRBJ2-6, with D maybe TRBD2 (6 bases). Germline CDR1 is LGHDT and CDR2 is YNNKEL (reference sequence). Trimming removed 3 bases at V and 0 bases at J, with 15 bases between. This CDR3 is 18 amino acids long. CDR3: CASSQSAAGFSGANVLTF. Here the CDR3 DNA reads TGTGCCAGCAGCCAGAGTGCCGCGGGGTTCTCTGGGGCCAACGTCCTGACTTTC.

A few counts support this clonotype. V gene TRBV2 combines with J gene TRBJ2-7; TRBD1 is a possible D gene (5 bases). CDR1 and CDR2 from the germline V gene are SNHLY and FYNNEI. The ends were cut back, 7 bases at V and 0 bases at J, with 16 bases in the middle. This CDR3 region has 15 residues. This CDR3 reads CASKRSGDSSYEQYF. The CDR3 coding sequence is TGTGCCAGCAAAAGGTCCGGCGACAGCTCCTACGAGCAGTACTTC.

The V gene is TRBV29-1, the J gene TRBJ2-7; maybe TRBD1 (5 bases). The CDR3 loop spans 12 amino acids. Trimming removed 7 bases at V and 2 bases at J, with 12 bases between. From germline, CDR1 is SQVTM and CDR2 ANQGSEA. CDR3 residues: CSAVGAAYEQYV. CDR3 sequence (DNA): TGCAGCGCTGTTGGGGCAGCCTACGAGCAGTACGTC.

In this sample, this clonotype turned up a few times. The chain links TRBV28 to TRBJ2-3; TRBD2 might be the D (7 bases). The CDR3 runs to 16 residues. Trimming cost V 4 bases and J 0 bases, with 14 bases left between them. CDR1 and CDR2 from the germline V gene are MDHEN and SYDVKM. The CDR3 is CASSSYGGASTDTQYF. Here the CDR3 DNA reads TGTGCCAGCAGTTCCTATGGGGGGGCTAGCACAGATACGCAGTATTTT.

This clonotype appeared a few times. The rearrangement joins TRBV20-1 to TRBJ2-3; 11 bases are a match to TRBD2. Per germline, CDR1 DFQATT and CDR2 SNEGSKA (reference sequence). The V and J ends lost 0 bases and 3 bases, in that order; junction bases with no gene match: 11. The CDR3 totals 18 residues. CDR3 sequence reads: CSARDSSGGDLLTDTQYF. The CDR3 nucleotides are TGCAGTGCTAGAGATAGTAGCGGGGGGGATCTACTAACAGATACGCAGTATTTT.